The source of this T cell receptor (beta chain) is a study of a mutant IDH1 vaccine in newly diagnosed glioma. About the study: The treated population exhibited a male proportion of approximately 62%, a female proportion of 37.5%, and a mean age of around 40 years.

Time point reported: baseline, week 1 (first vaccination visit). The treatment here: pre-vaccination baseline after standard-of-care therapy. Some clones are missing from TCRdb's copy, which holds only in-frame ones; the method was immunoSEQ multiplex PCR. This sample has about 88,000 clones, with roughly 80% found just once. J lost 3 bases, V lost 0 bases, and 9 bases had no gene match. CDR1 and CDR2 from the germline V gene are SQVTM and ANQGSEA. The CDR3 totals 16 residues. This material consisted of PBMCs, taken from a glioma patient treated with radiotherapy, temozolomide or both. The chain carries TRBV29-1 and TRBJ2-7; 9 positions agree with TRBD1. This clonotype was sampled from a man in his forties with glioma. Some clones in this sample may be carry-over from other donors' samples. This chain's CDR3 is CSVEDIKGQGFYEQYF. As DNA, the CDR3 is TGCAGCGTTGAAGATATTAAGGGACAGGGCTTCTACGAGCAGTACTTC.